This is a list of T cell receptor beta chains from one sample in a study of cytomegalovirus exposure and HLA in healthy donors. Method: immunoSEQ multiplex PCR; TCRdb's copy keeps in-frame clones and lacks some. In the table there are roughly 67,000 clones, around four fifths of which are singletons. The sequenced material came from PBMCs. These TCRs come from a man aged 35 to 55 in good health and CMV-seronegative. The CDR3 runs from the conserved cysteine through the conserved F or W. The size field is filled for only some rows; it gives once, few, many or a size class.

clone size	V gene	CDR3 protein
once	TRBV7-3	CASSPDRSSYNEQFF
NA	TRBV6-5	CASSASLDSTEAFF
NA	TRBV7-9	CASSRPQGALFTEAFF
NA	TRBV7-9	CASSLRTGTGTGELFF
NA	TRBV4-1	CASSNHPSTVPEKLFF
NA	TRBV29-1	CSVEDLGGYGYTF
NA	TRBV10-3	CAISGTSGGYEQYF
NA	TRBV11-2	CASSLASGSNYGYTF
NA	TRBV15	CATSRDGEGAGEAQYF
NA	TRBV25-1	CASSATETTEAFF
NA	TRBV4-1	CASSPPPGGTYEQYF
once	TRBV27	CASSSDRLYNSPLHF
NA	TRBV28	CASNLDRGQNQPQHF
NA	TRBV18	CASSPPVLAGGWNEQFF
NA	TRBV7-9	CASSLGTSGDTQYF
NA	TRBV15	CATSFRAGGNEQFF
once	TRBV29-1	CSVYQGWAEAFF
NA	TRBV5-1	CASSLRRLSGIGEQFF
NA	TRBV29-1	CSVEDLGGGETQYF
NA	TRBV15	CATSRRGARVVTEAFF
NA	TRBV28	CASSFVLNTEAFF
NA	TRBV28	CASSLGGGNQPQHF
NA	TRBV6-1	CAAQAVHTYEQYF
NA	TRBV5-4	CASSSDRGFTETQYF
once	TRBV13	CASSFAGEGTDTQYF
NA	TRBV14	CASRLTGDYEQYF
NA	TRBV6-1	CASSGPGTGTDTQYF
once	TRBV28	CASSSPGLAGSGEQYF
NA	TRBV18	CASSPMAGDYYEQYF
NA	TRBV19	CASSPPTSGKNEQYF
NA	TRBV7-6	CASSLFSGQGDNQPQHF
NA	TRBV9	CASSGEGYAGVFRELFF
NA	TRBV2	CASIRTRNQPQHF
NA	TRBV2	CASIEAWQGFSPLHF